The 25 T cell receptor beta chains below all came from one sample that was sequenced in a study of T cells in women clearing cervical HPV infection. Libraries were prepared by immunoSEQ multiplex PCR; TCRdb keeps only in-frame clonotypes and omits some of them. Its table lists about 22,000 clones. Sequencing used blood buffy coat. The receptors stem from a woman between 18 and 75 years old with a cervical HPV16 infection that either progressed to CIN3+ or cleared (not recorded which).

About this clone itself: The CDR3 end lies 3 residues beyond the end of the read and is filled in from the germline J gene. This sequence joins TRBV7-9 and TRBJ2-2, with 9 bases fitting TRBD1. From germline, CDR1 is SEHNR and CDR2 FQNEAQ (reference sequence). This CDR3 is built from 14 residues. V lost 5 bases, J lost 6 bases, and 4 bases stayed unmatched. The CDR3 loop is CASSLRQGAGELFF. Incomplete CDR3 DNA: TGTGCCAGCAGCCTACGACAGGGGGCCGGGGAG.

The sequenced CDR3 bases are TGTGCCATCAGCCTGGGACTCCTCGACTACGAG. Its protein product is CAISLGLLDYE. The whole CDR3 region reads CAISLGLLDYEQYF. The rearrangement uses TRBV10-3 and TRBJ2-7, with D maybe TRBD2 (6 bases). The sequenced fragment ends 3 residues before the CDR3 boundary, so the rest is inferred from the germline J gene. The V gene's germline CDR1 is ENHRY and CDR2 SYGVKD. The V gene lost 6 bases and the J gene lost 3 bases, with 15 bases spanning the gap. This CDR3 region has 14 residues.

As regards this clone: The read finishes 3 residues shy of the CDR3 end, and the germline J gene is used to complete it. This sequence joins TRBV20-1 and TRBJ2-3; TRBD1 matches at 8 bases. This CDR3 comprises 12 residues. Germline CDR1 is DFQATT and CDR2 is SNEGSKA (reference sequence). The covered CDR3 bases are TGCAGTGCTGGACAGGGAAGAGAGACG. Residues: CSAGQGRET. The entire CDR3 protein reads CSAGQGRETQYF.

Its frequency marks this clone as medium-sized. The CDR3 extends 3 residues past the end of the read, so its final part is completed from the germline J gene. The chain combines TRBV5-5 with TRBJ2-3; D is ambiguous. The CDR3 spans 12 residues. The germline CDR1 and CDR2 sequences are SGHKS and YYEKEE (reference sequence). CDR3 sequence: CASSLETPTQYF. The covered CDR3 bases are TGTGCCAGCAGCTTAGAAACTCCCACG.

Comments on this clone: The sequence runs out 3 residues before the end of the CDR3; the remainder is reconstructed from the germline J gene. The chain joins TRBV7-9 to TRBJ1-4; a possible D gene is TRBD1 (5 bases). V dropped 3 bases and J dropped 4 bases, with 9 bases sitting between them. The germline V gene has CDR1 SEHNR and CDR2 FQNEAQ (reference sequence). The CDR3 spans 14 residues. The CDR3: CASSFTQGNEKLFF. CDR3 DNA (partial): TGTGCCAGCAGCTTTACGCAGGGTAATGAAAAA.

A remark on this clone: The missing CDR3 end, 3 residues past where the read stops, is filled in from the germline J gene. The rearrangement links TRBV29-1 to TRBJ1-5; TRBD1 agrees at 9 bases. The CDR3 sequence is 16 residues long. After removal of 7 bases from V and 2 bases from J, the junction contained 12 bases not matched to a gene. Looked up from germline, CDR1 is SQVTM and CDR2 is ANQGSEA. CDR3 region: CSDQGTGNNGNQPQHF. The CDR3 DNA, read in part, is TGCAGCGACCAGGGGACAGGGAACAATGGCAATCAGCCC. The full variable domain, rest sourced from reference TRBV29-1 and TRBJ1-5, is SAVISQKPSRDICQRGTSLTIQCQVDSQVTMMFWYRQQPGQSLTLIATANQGSEATYESGFVIDKFPISRPNLTFSTLTVSNMSPEDSSIYLCSDQGTGNNGNQPQHFGDGTRLSIL.

Remarks on this clone: The CDR3 is cut off 3 residues early in the read; its end comes from the germline J gene. The genes are TRBV6-2 or TRBV6-3 and TRBJ1-5; D not certain. CDR3 length: 14 amino acids. V was trimmed by 0 bases and J by 4 bases, leaving 7 bases between them. Per the germline V gene, CDR1 is MNHEY and CDR2 is SVGEGT. The sequenced CDR3 bases are TGTGCCAGCAGTTACTCCCTCTTGAATCAGCCC. The encoded protein is CASSYSLLNQP. The entire CDR3 protein reads CASSYSLLNQPQHF.

This clone registers medium-sized by frequency. The read ends 3 residues early relative to the CDR3; the germline J gene fills the gap. The rearrangement links TRBV7-3 to TRBJ2-3, with TRBD2 as a possible D gene (6 bases). Trimming removed 3 bases at V and 0 bases at J, with 7 bases between. Germline V gene data show CDR1 as SGHTA and CDR2 as FQGTGA. CDR3 length: 14 residues. The CDR3 loop reads CASSFSGSTDTQYF. The DNA read from the CDR3 is TGTGCCAGCAGCTTTAGCGGTAGCACAGATACG.

In regard to this clone: The read ends 3 residues shy of where the CDR3 ends; the end is completed using the germline J gene. The V gene is TRBV7-3, the J gene TRBJ2-1, with 7 bases matching TRBD2. The V segment lost 0 bases and the J segment 3 bases; nucleotides outside the gene matches: 2. The germline V gene has CDR1 SGHTA and CDR2 FQGTGA. The CDR3 contains 15 residues. The covered CDR3 bases are TGTGCCAGCAGCTTAACCGCGGGGGACTACAATGAG. Translation gives CASSLTAGDYNE. The entire CDR3 sequence reads CASSLTAGDYNEQFF.

The covered CDR3 bases are TGCGCCAGCAGCGATCCCTCGACAGGAACCTACGAG. Protein product: CASSDPSTGTYE. The entire CDR3 sequence reads CASSDPSTGTYEQYF. The chain employs TRBV10-1 and TRBJ2-7, with D maybe TRBD1 (6 bases). The read is 3 residues too short to cover the CDR3 end, so that end is filled in from the germline J gene. Trimming took 6 bases from V and 2 from J, leaving 17 bases between them. The CDR3 covers 15 residues. The germline gives CDR1 WNHNN, CDR2 SYGVQD (reference sequence).

CDR3 bases read: TGTGCCAGCAGCCCGGACAGGGCTGGGTCTGGAAACACC. Protein product: CASSPDRAGSGNT. The entire CDR3 is CASSPDRAGSGNTIYF. The V gene is TRBV7-6, the J gene TRBJ1-3, with 8 bases that match TRBD1. The read is 3 residues too short to cover the CDR3 end, so that end is filled in from the germline J gene. The CDR3 has 16 residues. Germline V gives CDR1 SGHVS, CDR2 FNYEAQ. V was pared by 5 bases and J by 1 base, with 7 bases of the junction left unmatched.

Regarding this clone: From the germline J gene comes the end of the CDR3, since the read stops 3 residues before it. This sequence joins TRBV19 and TRBJ2-2; a weak D match, TRBD2 (6 bases). The CDR3 is made up of 16 amino acids. CDR1 and CDR2 from the germline V gene are LNHDA and SQIVND (reference sequence). The V end was cut by 5 bases, the J end by 6 bases, with 19 bases between. The sequenced CDR3 bases are TGTGCCAGTAGTGCCGGGGCCCGACTAGGCGCCGGGGAG. As protein: CASSAGARLGAGE. In full, the CDR3 is CASSAGARLGAGELFF.

As to this clone: The read stops 3 residues short of the end of the CDR3; the missing end is completed from the germline J gene. The chain employs TRBV30 and TRBJ2-3; tentative D call: TRBD1 (5 bases). The CDR3 extends over 15 amino acids. In germline, CDR1 is GTSNPN, CDR2 SVGIG (reference sequence). CDR3 loop: CAWSGTTRARQPQYF. Incomplete CDR3 DNA: TGTGCCTGGAGTGGTACTACCAGGGCTCGGCAGCCG.

Comment on this clone: The read finishes 3 residues shy of the CDR3 end, and the germline J gene is used to complete it. The V call is TRBV20-1, the J call TRBJ1-1; weak D call: TRBD1 (6 bases). CDR1 DFQATT and CDR2 SNEGSKA come from the germline V gene (reference sequence). This CDR3 comprises 12 residues. CDR3 sequence reads: CSALQDSHRAFF. The DNA read from the CDR3 is TGCAGTGCCCTTCAGGACAGCCACAGG.

Regarding this clone: The read ends 3 residues shy of where the CDR3 ends; the end is completed using the germline J gene. The chain uses TRBV5-1 and TRBJ2-7; tentative D call: TRBD1 (6 bases). V shed 3 bases and J shed 1 base, with 11 bases lying between them. CDR3 size: 14 residues. CDR1 is SGHRS and CDR2 is YFSETQ in the germline V gene. This chain's CDR3 is CASSSHRASYEQYF. The part of the CDR3 DNA that was read is TGCGCCAGCAGCTCCCACAGGGCATCCTACGAG.

Note on this clone: The read terminates 3 residues ahead of where the CDR3 ends, so the germline J gene completes it. The chain uses TRBV28 and TRBJ1-2; no clear D gene. This CDR3 comprises 15 residues. V lost 5 bases and J lost 4, with 17 bases in between. Per germline, CDR1 MDHEN and CDR2 SYDVKM. The CDR3 DNA, read in part, is TGTGCCAGCAGTCACACATTTATTACTAGCTATGGC. Protein product: CASSHTFITSYG. The whole CDR3 is CASSHTFITSYGYTF.

A word on this clone: The read terminates 3 residues before the CDR3 end, so the remaining end is supplied by the germline J gene. The chain joins TRBV20-1 to TRBJ2-3, with 11 bases lining up with TRBD2. CDR1 and CDR2 from the germline V gene are DFQATT and SNEGSKA (reference sequence). The CDR3 loop spans 15 amino acids. Trimming cost V 0 bases and J 5 bases; bases outside gene matches: 4. CDR3 in amino acids: CSARDLAGGRDTQYF. Partial CDR3 DNA: TGCAGTGCTAGAGACCTAGCGGGAGGACGAGATACG.

With regard to this clone: The CDR3 end lies 3 residues beyond the end of the read and is filled in from the germline J gene. This chain links TRBV6-1 with TRBJ2-3; D is uncertain. This CDR3 comprises 10 residues. CDR1 is MNHNS, CDR2 SASEGT, per germline. The chain's CDR3 is CASSDLTQYF. The sequenced CDR3 bases are TGTGCCAGCAGTGACCTGACG.

As for this clone: The CDR3 goes on 3 residues after the read ends, and that part is filled in from the germline J gene. This sequence joins TRBV18 and TRBJ1-2; D gene unclear. Germline lookup yields CDR1 KGHSH and CDR2 LQKENI. The CDR3 runs to 14 residues. This CDR3 is CASSQSGELNDYTF. The part of the CDR3 DNA that was read is TGTGCCAGCTCACAAAGCGGTGAGCTCAATGAC. The full variable domain, with the rest looked up from reference TRBV18 and TRBJ1-2, is NAGVMQNPRHLVRRRGQEARLRCSPMKGHSHVYWYRQLPEEGLKFMVYLQKENIIDESGMPKERFSAEFPKEGPSILRIQQVVRGDSAAYFCASSQSGELNDYTFGSGTRLTVV.

As concerns this clone: Read coverage stops 3 residues before the CDR3 terminus; the germline J gene supplies the remainder. The J gene is TRBJ1-2, the V gene TRBV29-1, with 9 positions matching TRBD1. V trimming: 8 bases; J trimming: 4 bases; junction bases outside the gene matches: 8. This CDR3 is 13 amino acids long. From germline, CDR1 is SQVTM and CDR2 ANQGSEA. The part of the CDR3 DNA that was read is TGCAGCAGTTGGACAGGGGAGGGCTATGGC. Translation: CSSWTGEGYG. The CDR3 reads in full as CSSWTGEGYGYTF. Full variable domain (missing parts from reference TRBV29-1 and TRBJ1-2): SAVISQKPSRDICQRGTSLTIQCQVDSQVTMMFWYRQQPGQSLTLIATANQGSEATYESGFVIDKFPISRPNLTFSTLTVSNMSPEDSSIYLCSSWTGEGYGYTFGSGTRLTVV.

Of note for this clone: With the read ending 3 residues before the CDR3 end, the germline J gene is used to fill in that end. V is TRBV7-9 and J is TRBJ1-2; a possible D gene is TRBD1 (5 bases). Germline lookup yields CDR1 SEHNR and CDR2 FQNEAQ (reference sequence). The CDR3 sequence is 14 residues long. This chain's CDR3 is CAGKQAGPRETYTF. The covered CDR3 bases are TGTGCCGGCAAACAAGCGGGGCCTCGAGAGACC.

With respect to this clone: Sequencing ends 3 residues short of the CDR3 end; the germline J gene provides the rest. The chain carries TRBV4-1 and TRBJ2-7; a possible D gene is TRBD2 (6 bases). CDR1 is MGHRA and CDR2 is YSYEKL in the germline V gene. The length of the CDR3 is 14 residues. The ends were cut back, 5 bases at V and 0 bases at J, with 11 bases in the middle. The CDR3 spells CASSMSGLSYEQYF. CDR3 DNA (partial): TGCGCCAGCAGCATGTCGGGACTCTCCTACGAG.

Remarks on this clone: The observed sequence ends 3 residues before the CDR3 terminus, with the missing tail filled in from the germline J gene. The V call is TRBV19, the J call TRBJ2-2, with D possibly being TRBD2 (6 bases). V lost 3 bases, J lost 7 bases, and 9 bases lay in between. Germline V gene lookup returns CDR1 LNHDA and CDR2 SQIVND (reference sequence). The CDR3 covers 13 residues. The part of the CDR3 DNA that was read is TGTGCCAGTAGTATCGGGACTCACGGGGAG. Residues: CASSIGTHGE. The full CDR3 is CASSIGTHGELFF.

For this clone: Coverage ceases 3 residues before the CDR3 finishes, and the germline J gene fills in the end. The J gene is TRBJ2-3, the V gene TRBV5-1, with D tentatively TRBD1 (5 bases). V lost 1 base and J lost 2, with 8 bases in between. The germline V gene encodes CDR1 SGHRS and CDR2 YFSETQ. This CDR3 region has 14 residues. CDR3 amino acids: CASSLTGNTDTQYF. The CDR3 bases that were read are TGCGCCAGCAGCTTGACAGGAAACACAGATACG.

As regards this clone: The CDR3 end lies 3 residues beyond the end of the read and is filled in from the germline J gene. J is TRBJ2-1 and V is TRBV10-1; TRBD2 agrees at 8 bases. The CDR3 covers 15 residues. Germline CDR1 WNHNN, CDR2 SYGVQD (reference sequence). V gave up 2 bases and J gave up 5 bases; unmatched junction bases: 5. CDR3 sequence reads: CASSEGVAGNNEQFF. The sequenced CDR3 bases are TGCGCCAGCAGTGAGGGGGTAGCGGGGAACAATGAG.